This TCR beta chain was found in a study of T cells in Graves' hyperthyroidism and ophthalmopathy. Germline CDR1 and CDR2: KGHDR and SFDVKD. This CDR3 contains 16 residues. The V gene end was trimmed by 3 bases and the J gene end by 4 bases; junction bases not matched to a gene: 7. In this sample, this clonotype turned up a few times. Template material for amplifying TCR beta CDR3 regions consisted of RNA transcripts. Using the HTBI primer set, a first-round RT-PCR was run on the TCR CDR3. Via MiXCR, TCRdb re-called the multiplex PCR reads, giving one row per CDR3 protein. This table holds about 250,000 distinct CDR3 sequences, over 20% found once.

The rearrangement joins TRBV24-1 to TRBJ2-2; 7 bases are shared with TRBD1. The receptor was isolated from a woman aged 40 to 50 with Graves' ophthalmopathy. Input material: blood. CDR3 nucleotide sequence: TGTGCCACCAGTGATCTGATGCAGGGGGTCACCGGGGAGCTGTTTTTT. It translates to CATSDLMQGVTGELFF.